This T cell receptor (beta chain) is drawn from a study of blood T cell repertoires in COVID-19. In the study overall: Sites across the United States, Italy and Spain contributed samples from acute and convalescent COVID-19. T cells, B-cell-depleted T cells, or PBMCs provided the cDNA or gDNA that served as material.

This clone was detected only once. Here immunoSEQ multiplex PCR was the method, and the copy in TCRdb shows in-frame clones only, minus some. The sample has over 200,000 clones, roughly 88% seen once. The sequence came from a man aged 35 to 55 with acute or convalescent COVID-19. Sequencing was carried out using peripheral blood.

The CDR3 DNA follows: TGTGCCTCCCAGGCCCACACTACAGATACGCAGTATTTT. Its protein is CASQAHTTDTQYF. The chain couples TRBV10-3 to TRBJ2-3; no definite D call. The V end was cut by 11 bases, the J end by 3 bases, with 15 bases between. Looked up from germline, CDR1 is ENHRY and CDR2 is SYGVKD. This CDR3 contains 13 residues.